This TCR beta chain was sequenced during a study of OX40 agonist ivuxolimab in advanced cancers. Germline V gene data show CDR1 as SGHRS and CDR2 as YFSETQ. This CDR3 region has 13 residues. V was clipped by 3 bases and J by 3 bases, with 10 bases between them. The repertoire was sequenced with immunoSEQ multiplex PCR; TCRdb's copy has only in-frame clones and lacks some. The table records some 66,000 clones, more than 70% of them present only once. This receptor was obtained from an adult with an advanced solid tumor such as melanoma, head and neck, liver or kidney cancer. Sequencing was performed on CD4+ or CD8+ T cells sorted from blood, taken in a trial of the OX40 agonist ivuxolimab. The chain employs TRBV5-1 and TRBJ2-7; perhaps D is TRBD1 or TRBD2 (5 bases each). CDR3 residues: CASSSGPGYEQYF. CDR3 sequence (DNA): TGCGCCAGCAGCTCGGGACCGGGCTACGAGCAGTACTTC. Together with reference TRBV5-1 and TRBJ2-7, the CDR3 gives the full variable domain: KAGVTQTPRYLIKTRGQQVTLSCSPISGHRSVSWYQQTPGQGLQFLFEYFSETQRNKGNFPGRFSGRQFSNSRSEMNVSTLELGDSALYLCASSSGPGYEQYFGPGTRLTVT.